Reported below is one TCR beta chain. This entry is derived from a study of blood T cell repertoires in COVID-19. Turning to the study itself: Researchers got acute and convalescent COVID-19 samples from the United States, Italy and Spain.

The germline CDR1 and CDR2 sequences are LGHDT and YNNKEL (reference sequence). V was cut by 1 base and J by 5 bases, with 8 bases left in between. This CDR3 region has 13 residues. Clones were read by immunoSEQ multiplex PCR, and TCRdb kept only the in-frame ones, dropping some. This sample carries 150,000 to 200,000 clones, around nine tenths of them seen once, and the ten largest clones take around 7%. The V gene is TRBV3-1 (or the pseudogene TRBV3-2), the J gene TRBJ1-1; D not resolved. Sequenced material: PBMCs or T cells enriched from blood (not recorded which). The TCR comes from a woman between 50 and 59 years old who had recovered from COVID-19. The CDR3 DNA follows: TGTGCCAGCAGCCAAGTTTCGGGTACTGAAGCTTTCTTT. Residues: CASSQVSGTEAFF.